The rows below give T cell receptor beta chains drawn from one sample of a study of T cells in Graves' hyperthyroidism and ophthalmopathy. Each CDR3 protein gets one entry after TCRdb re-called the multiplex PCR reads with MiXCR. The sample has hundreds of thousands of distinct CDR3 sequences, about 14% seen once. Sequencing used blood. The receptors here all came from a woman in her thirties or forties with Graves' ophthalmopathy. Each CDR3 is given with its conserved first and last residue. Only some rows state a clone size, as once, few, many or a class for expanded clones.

cdr3_aa: CSVEGGDEGYTF
clone_size: many
v_call: TRBV29-1
j_call: TRBJ1-2

cdr3_aa: CASSSTGLGLDYEQYF
clone_size: many
v_call: TRBV27
j_call: TRBJ2-7

cdr3_aa: CASSLLASGANVLTF
clone_size: many
v_call: TRBV7-3
j_call: TRBJ2-6

cdr3_aa: CSARTSGRAQETQYF
clone_size: .
v_call: TRBV20-1
j_call: TRBJ2-5

cdr3_aa: CASSLVAVEAFF
clone_size: many
v_call: TRBV12-3/TRBV12-4
j_call: TRBJ1-1

cdr3_aa: CAWTPDGAIAKNIQYF
clone_size: many
v_call: TRBV30
j_call: TRBJ2-4

cdr3_aa: CSVVGKNTEAFF
clone_size: many
v_call: TRBV29-1
j_call: TRBJ1-1

cdr3_aa: CASSLFWAAVQETQYF
clone_size: many
v_call: TRBV7-9
j_call: TRBJ2-5

cdr3_aa: CASRPDSLGTQYF
clone_size: many
v_call: TRBV12-3/TRBV12-4
j_call: TRBJ2-5

cdr3_aa: CASSFEGSTGEQYF
clone_size: .
v_call: TRBV7-9
j_call: TRBJ2-7

cdr3_aa: CAISDLAKPGTYYGYTF
clone_size: .
v_call: TRBV10-3
j_call: TRBJ1-2

cdr3_aa: CASTGRGRGSYEQYF
clone_size: many
v_call: TRBV28
j_call: TRBJ2-7

cdr3_aa: CASSVNPDREETQYF
clone_size: many
v_call: TRBV6-1
j_call: TRBJ2-5

cdr3_aa: CASSLSDGANVLTF
clone_size: many
v_call: TRBV12-3/TRBV12-4
j_call: TRBJ2-6

cdr3_aa: CASSNGQGNQPQHF
clone_size: few
v_call: TRBV2
j_call: TRBJ1-5

cdr3_aa: CASSRGPEYQETQYF
clone_size: few
v_call: TRBV6-1
j_call: TRBJ2-5

cdr3_aa: CASVSAGGPDEQYF
clone_size: many
v_call: TRBV28
j_call: TRBJ2-7

cdr3_aa: CASSVGFGQPQHF
clone_size: many
v_call: TRBV25-1
j_call: TRBJ1-5

cdr3_aa: CASSEAGRDYGYTF
clone_size: many
v_call: TRBV6-1
j_call: TRBJ1-2

cdr3_aa: CASSYPGAAGGPYGETQYF
clone_size: many
v_call: TRBV6-5
j_call: TRBJ2-5

cdr3_aa: CASSPGQGHEQYF
clone_size: many
v_call: TRBV28
j_call: TRBJ2-7

cdr3_aa: CSATKAQGNEQYF
clone_size: .
v_call: TRBV20-1
j_call: TRBJ2-7

cdr3_aa: CASYHPDGSNQPQHF
clone_size: many
v_call: TRBV6-1
j_call: TRBJ1-5

cdr3_aa: CASSLSGGGPSYEQYF
clone_size: many
v_call: TRBV27
j_call: TRBJ2-7

cdr3_aa: CASRRTYLNSPLHF
clone_size: many
v_call: TRBV27
j_call: TRBJ1-6

cdr3_aa: CASSLGAALRNQPQHF
clone_size: many
v_call: TRBV12-3/TRBV12-4
j_call: TRBJ1-5

cdr3_aa: CSVNGLAGQETQYF
clone_size: many
v_call: TRBV29-1
j_call: TRBJ2-5

cdr3_aa: CASTDRPYRGEQYF
clone_size: many
v_call: TRBV27
j_call: TRBJ2-7